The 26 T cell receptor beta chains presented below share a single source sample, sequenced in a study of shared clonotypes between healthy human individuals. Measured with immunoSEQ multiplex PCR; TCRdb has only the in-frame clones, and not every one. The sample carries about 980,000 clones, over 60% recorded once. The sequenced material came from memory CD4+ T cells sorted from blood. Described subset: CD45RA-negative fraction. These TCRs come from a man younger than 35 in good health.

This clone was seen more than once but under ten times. Here the CDR3 reads CASSGAGAGSTGELFF. The CDR3 DNA sequence: TGTGCCAGCAGCGGAGCGGGGGCGGGATCCACCGGGGAGCTGTTTTTT. This sequence joins TRBV9 and TRBJ2-2, with 8 bases lining up with TRBD2. CDR1 and CDR2 from the germline V gene are SGDLS and YYNGEE. The CDR3 length is 16 residues. Trimming cost V 3 bases and J 4 bases; bases outside gene matches: 8.

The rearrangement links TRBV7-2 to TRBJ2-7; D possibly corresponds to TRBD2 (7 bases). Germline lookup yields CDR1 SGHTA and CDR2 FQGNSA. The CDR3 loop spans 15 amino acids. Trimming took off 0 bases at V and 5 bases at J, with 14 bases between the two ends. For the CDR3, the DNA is TGTGCCAGCAGCTTAGCCGGGGGGCGCTCGGACGAGCAGTACTTC. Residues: CASSLAGGRSDEQYF. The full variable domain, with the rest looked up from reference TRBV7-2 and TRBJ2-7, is GAGVSQSPSNKVTEKGKDVELRCDPISGHTALYWYRQSLGQGLEFLIYFQGNSAPDKSGLPSDRFSAERTGGSVSTLTIQRTQQEDSAVYLCASSLAGGRSDEQYFGPGTRLTVT.

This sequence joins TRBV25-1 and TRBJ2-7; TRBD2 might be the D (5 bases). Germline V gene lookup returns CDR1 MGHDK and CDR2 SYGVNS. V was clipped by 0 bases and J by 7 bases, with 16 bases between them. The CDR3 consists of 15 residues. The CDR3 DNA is TGTGCCAGCAGTGAATATGCCGGGGTCCTTAGTGAGCAGTACTTC. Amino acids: CASSEYAGVLSEQYF.

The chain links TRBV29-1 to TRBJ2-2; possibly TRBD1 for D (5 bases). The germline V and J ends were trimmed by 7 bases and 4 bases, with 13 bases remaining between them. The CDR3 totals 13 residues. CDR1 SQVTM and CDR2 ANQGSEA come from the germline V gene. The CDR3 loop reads CSGGRGPTGELFF. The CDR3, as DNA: TGCAGCGGGGGAAGGGGTCCCACCGGGGAGCTGTTTTTT.

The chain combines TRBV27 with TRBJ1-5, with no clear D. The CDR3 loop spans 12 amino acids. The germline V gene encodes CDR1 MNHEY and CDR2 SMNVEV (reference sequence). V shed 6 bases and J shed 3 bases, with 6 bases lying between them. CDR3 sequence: CASSAFNQPQHF. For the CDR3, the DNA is TGTGCCAGCAGCGCATTCAATCAGCCCCAGCATTTT.

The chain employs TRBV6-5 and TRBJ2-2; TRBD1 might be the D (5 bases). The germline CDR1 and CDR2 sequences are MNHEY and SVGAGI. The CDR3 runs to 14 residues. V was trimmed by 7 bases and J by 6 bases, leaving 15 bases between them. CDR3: CASKGLGLAGELFF. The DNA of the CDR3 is TGTGCCAGCAAGGGGTTAGGGTTAGCCGGGGAGCTGTTTTTT.

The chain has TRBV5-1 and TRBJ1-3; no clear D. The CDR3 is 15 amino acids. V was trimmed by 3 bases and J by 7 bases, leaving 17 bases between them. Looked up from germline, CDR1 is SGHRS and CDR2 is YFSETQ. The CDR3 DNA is TGCGCCAGCAGCTCTACCCCGGGAATCGGGAACACCATATATTTT. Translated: CASSSTPGIGNTIYF.

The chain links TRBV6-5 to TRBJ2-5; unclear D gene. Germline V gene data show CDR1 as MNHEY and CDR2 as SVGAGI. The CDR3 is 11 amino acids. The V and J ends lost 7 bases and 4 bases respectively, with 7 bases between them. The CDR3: CASKHLETQYF. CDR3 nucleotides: TGTGCCAGCAAACACTTAGAGACCCAGTACTTC.

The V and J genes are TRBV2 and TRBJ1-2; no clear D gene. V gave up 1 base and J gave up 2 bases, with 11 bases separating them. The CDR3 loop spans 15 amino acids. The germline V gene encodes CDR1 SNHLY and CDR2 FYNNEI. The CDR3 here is CASSEGLGRNYGYTF. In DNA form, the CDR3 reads TGTGCCAGCAGTGAAGGCCTTGGACGGAACTATGGCTACACCTTC.

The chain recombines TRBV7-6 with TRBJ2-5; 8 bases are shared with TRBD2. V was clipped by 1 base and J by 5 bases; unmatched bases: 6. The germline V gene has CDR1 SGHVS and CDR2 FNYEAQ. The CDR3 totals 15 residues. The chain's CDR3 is CASSLGGTREETQYF. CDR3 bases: TGTGCCAGCAGCTTAGGTGGGACTAGGGAGGAGACCCAGTACTTC.

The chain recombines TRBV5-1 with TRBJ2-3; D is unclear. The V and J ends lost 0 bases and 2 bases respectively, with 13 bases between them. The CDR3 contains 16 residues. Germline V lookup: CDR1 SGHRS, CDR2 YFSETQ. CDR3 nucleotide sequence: TGCGCCAGCAGCTTGGGGCAGAACCAGTTCACAGATACGCAGTATTTT. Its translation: CASSLGQNQFTDTQYF. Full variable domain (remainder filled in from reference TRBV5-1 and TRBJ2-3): KAGVTQTPRYLIKTRGQQVTLSCSPISGHRSVSWYQQTPGQGLQFLFEYFSETQRNKGNFPGRFSGRQFSNSRSEMNVSTLELGDSALYLCASSLGQNQFTDTQYFGPGTRLTVL.

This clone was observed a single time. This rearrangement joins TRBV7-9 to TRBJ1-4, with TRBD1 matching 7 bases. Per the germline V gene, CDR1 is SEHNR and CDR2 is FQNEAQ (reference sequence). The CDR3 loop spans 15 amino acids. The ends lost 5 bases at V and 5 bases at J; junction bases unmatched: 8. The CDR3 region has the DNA TGTGCCAGCAGCGCCCCACAGGGGAGGAATGAAAAACTGTTTTTT. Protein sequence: CASSAPQGRNEKLFF.

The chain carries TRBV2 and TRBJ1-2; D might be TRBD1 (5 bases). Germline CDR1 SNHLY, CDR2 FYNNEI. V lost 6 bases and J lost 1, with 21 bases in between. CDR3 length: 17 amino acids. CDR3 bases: TGTGCCAGCAGATCAGGGCTCAAGGCGGGGGTTAACTATGGCTACACCTTC. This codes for CASRSGLKAGVNYGYTF.

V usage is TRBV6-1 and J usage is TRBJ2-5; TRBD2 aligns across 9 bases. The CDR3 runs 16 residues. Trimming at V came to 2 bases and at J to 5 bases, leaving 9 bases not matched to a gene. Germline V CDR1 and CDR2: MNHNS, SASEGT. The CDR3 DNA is TGTGCCAGCAGTGAAATCGGTAGCGGGAGCGGCGAGACCCAGTACTTC. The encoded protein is CASSEIGSGSGETQYF.

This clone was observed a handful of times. The CDR3 is CASSNQGALSEKLFF. Written as DNA, the CDR3 is TGTGCCAGCAGTAACCAGGGGGCGCTTAGTGAAAAACTGTTTTTT. The gene calls are TRBV2 and TRBJ1-4; TRBD1 agrees at 8 bases. Looked up from germline, CDR1 is SNHLY and CDR2 is FYNNEI. The J segment lost 7 bases and the V segment lost 5 bases, leaving 9 bases of the junction unmatched. The CDR3 loop spans 15 amino acids.

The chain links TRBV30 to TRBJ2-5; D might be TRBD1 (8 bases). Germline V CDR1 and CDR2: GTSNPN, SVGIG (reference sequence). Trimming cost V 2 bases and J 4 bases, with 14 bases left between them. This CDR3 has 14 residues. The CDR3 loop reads CAWSTGGGRETQYF. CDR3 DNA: TGTGCCTGGAGTACAGGGGGGGGAAGAGAGACCCAGTACTTC.

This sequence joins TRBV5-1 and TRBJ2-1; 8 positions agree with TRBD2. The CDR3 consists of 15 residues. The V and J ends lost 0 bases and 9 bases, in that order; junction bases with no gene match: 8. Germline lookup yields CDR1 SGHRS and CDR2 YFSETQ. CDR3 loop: CASSLDPGGLSEQFF. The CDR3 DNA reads TGCGCCAGCAGCTTGGATCCGGGAGGGCTCTCTGAGCAGTTCTTC.

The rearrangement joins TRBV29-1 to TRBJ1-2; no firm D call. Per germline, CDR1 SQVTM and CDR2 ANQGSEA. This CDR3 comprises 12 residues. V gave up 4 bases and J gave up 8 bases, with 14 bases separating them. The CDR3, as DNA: TGCAGCGTTGTTCAGGATCGGGAGGGCTACACCTTC. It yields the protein CSVVQDREGYTF.

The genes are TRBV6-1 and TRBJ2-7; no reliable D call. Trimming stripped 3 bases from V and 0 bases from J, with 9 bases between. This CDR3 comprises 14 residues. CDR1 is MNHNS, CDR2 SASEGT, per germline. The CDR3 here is CASSDRWTSYEQYF. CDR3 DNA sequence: TGTGCCAGCAGTGACAGATGGACCTCCTACGAGCAGTACTTC.

Here the CDR3 DNA reads TGTGCCAGCAGCTTGGGCGATTCGACCTACGAGCAGTACTTC. This translates into CASSLGDSTYEQYF. V usage is TRBV2 and J usage is TRBJ2-7; D not certain. CDR3 length equals 14 residues. CDR1 is SNHLY, CDR2 FYNNEI, per germline. V was shortened by 6 bases and J by 2 bases, with 14 bases between the two germline ends.

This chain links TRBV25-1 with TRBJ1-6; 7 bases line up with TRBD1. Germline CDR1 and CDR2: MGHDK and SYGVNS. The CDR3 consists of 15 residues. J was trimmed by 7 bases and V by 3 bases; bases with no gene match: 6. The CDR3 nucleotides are TGTGCCAGCAGTGACGCGACAGGGTTGAATTCACCCCTCCACTTT. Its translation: CASSDATGLNSPLHF.

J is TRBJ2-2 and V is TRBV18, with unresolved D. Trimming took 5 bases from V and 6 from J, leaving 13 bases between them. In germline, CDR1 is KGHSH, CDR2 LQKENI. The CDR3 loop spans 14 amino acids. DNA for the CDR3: TGTGCCAGCTCAAGGCCAGATTTGGCCGGGGAGCTGTTTTTT. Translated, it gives CASSRPDLAGELFF.

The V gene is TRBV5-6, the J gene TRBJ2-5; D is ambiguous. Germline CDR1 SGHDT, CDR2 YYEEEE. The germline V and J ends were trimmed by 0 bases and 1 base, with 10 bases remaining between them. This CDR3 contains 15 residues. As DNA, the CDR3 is TGTGCCAGCAGCTTGGGCCTTAGTAGCCAAGAGACCCAGTACTTC. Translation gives CASSLGLSSQETQYF.

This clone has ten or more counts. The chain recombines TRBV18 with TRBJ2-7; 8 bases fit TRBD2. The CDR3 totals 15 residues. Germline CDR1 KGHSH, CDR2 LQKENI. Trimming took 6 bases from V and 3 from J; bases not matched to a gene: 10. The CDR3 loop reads CASSPGPGGIYEQYF. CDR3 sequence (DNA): TGTGCCAGCTCCCCAGGACCGGGAGGGATCTACGAGCAGTACTTC. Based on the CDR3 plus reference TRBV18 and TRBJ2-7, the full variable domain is NAGVMQNPRHLVRRRGQEARLRCSPMKGHSHVYWYRQLPEEGLKFMVYLQKENIIDESGMPKERFSAEFPKEGPSILRIQQVVRGDSAAYFCASSPGPGGIYEQYFGPGTRLTVT.

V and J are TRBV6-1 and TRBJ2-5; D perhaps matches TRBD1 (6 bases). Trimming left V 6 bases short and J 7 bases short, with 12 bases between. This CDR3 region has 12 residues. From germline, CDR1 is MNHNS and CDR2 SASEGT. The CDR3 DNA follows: TGTGCCAGCAGACAGGGAATATTGACCCAGTACTTC. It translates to CASRQGILTQYF.

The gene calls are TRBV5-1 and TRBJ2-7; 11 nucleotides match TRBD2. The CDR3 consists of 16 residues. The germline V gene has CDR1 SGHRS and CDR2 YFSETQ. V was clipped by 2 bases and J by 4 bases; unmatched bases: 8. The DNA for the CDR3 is TGCGCCAGCAGCTTAACTAGCGGGGGCCCCGGGTACGAGCAGTACTTC. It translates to CASSLTSGGPGYEQYF.